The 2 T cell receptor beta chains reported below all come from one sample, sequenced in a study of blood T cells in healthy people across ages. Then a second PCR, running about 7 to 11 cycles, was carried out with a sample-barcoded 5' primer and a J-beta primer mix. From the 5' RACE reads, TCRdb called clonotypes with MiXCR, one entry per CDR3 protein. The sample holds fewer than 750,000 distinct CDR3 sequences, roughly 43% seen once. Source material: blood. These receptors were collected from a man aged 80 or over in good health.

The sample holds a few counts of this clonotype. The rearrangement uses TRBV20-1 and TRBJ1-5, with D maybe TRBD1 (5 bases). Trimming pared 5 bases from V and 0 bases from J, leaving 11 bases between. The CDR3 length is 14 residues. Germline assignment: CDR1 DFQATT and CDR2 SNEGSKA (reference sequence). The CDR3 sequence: CSAGGTFSNQPQHF. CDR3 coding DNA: TGCAGTGCTGGGGGGACCTTTAGCAATCAGCCCCAGCATTTT.

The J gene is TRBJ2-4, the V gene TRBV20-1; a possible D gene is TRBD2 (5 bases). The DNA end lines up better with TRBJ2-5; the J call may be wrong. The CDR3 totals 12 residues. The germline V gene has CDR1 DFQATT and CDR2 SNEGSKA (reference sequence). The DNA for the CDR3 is TGCAGTGCTAGTCTCCGGGATCAGACCCAGTACTTC. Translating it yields CSASLRDQTQYF.